This T cell receptor (beta chain) is from a study of cytomegalovirus exposure and HLA in healthy donors. The PCR ran on 60 Vbeta and 13 Jbeta primers. The assay was immunoSEQ multiplex PCR, and TCRdb's table has in-frame clones only and misses some. The sample contains roughly 150,000 clones, around three quarters of which appear only once. The V and J ends lost 2 bases and 4 bases respectively, with 11 bases between them. The CDR3 sequence is 15 residues long. Germline V gene sequence: CDR1 SGHTA, CDR2 FQGNSA. Specimen: PBMCs. The clonotype comes from a man aged 40-49 years in good health and CMV-seropositive. V is TRBV7-2 and J is TRBJ2-2; possibly TRBD2 for D (6 bases). CDR3: CASSLQRVITGELFF. The CDR3 DNA sequence: TGTGCCAGCAGCTTACAGCGGGTGATCACCGGGGAGCTGTTTTTT.